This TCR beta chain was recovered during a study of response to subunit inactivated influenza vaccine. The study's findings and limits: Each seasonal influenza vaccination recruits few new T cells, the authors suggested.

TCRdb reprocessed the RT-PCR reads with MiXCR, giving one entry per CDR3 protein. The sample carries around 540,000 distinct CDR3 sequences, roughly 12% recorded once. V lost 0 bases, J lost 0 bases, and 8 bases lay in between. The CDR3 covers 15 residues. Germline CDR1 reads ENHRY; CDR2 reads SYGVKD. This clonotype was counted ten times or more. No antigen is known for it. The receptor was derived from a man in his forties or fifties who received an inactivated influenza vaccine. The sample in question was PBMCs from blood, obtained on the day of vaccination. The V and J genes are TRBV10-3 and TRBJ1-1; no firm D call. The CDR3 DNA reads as TGTGCCATCAGTGAGTCTGCGAACGTGAACACTGAAGCTTTCTTT. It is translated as CAISESANVNTEAFF.